Following are 11 T cell receptor beta chains from one sample sequenced in a study of a mutant IDH1 vaccine in newly diagnosed glioma. Time point in this sample: baseline, week 1 (first vaccination visit). Treatment defined: pre-vaccination baseline after standard-of-care therapy. TCRdb keeps only in-frame clones here, not all; method: immunoSEQ multiplex PCR. Here the sample spans approximately 70,000 clones, 86% being singletons. Sample: PBMCs, taken from a glioma patient treated with radiotherapy, temozolomide or both. The receptors stem from a man under 40 with glioma.

This clone was counted a single time. The V call is TRBV7-2, the J call TRBJ2-2; D may match TRBD1 or TRBD2 (5 bases each). CDR3 length equals 15 residues. V lost 4 bases and J lost 7, with 16 bases in between. Germline lookup yields CDR1 SGHTA and CDR2 FQGNSA. CDR3 region: CASSSILVGVGELFF. In DNA form, the CDR3 reads TGTGCCAGCAGCTCAATACTAGTGGGGGTCGGGGAGCTGTTTTTT.

The gene calls are TRBV9 and TRBJ1-5; no clear D. Germline V gene data show CDR1 as SGDLS and CDR2 as YYNGEE. The CDR3 consists of 14 residues. The V and J ends lost 0 bases and 3 bases respectively, with 7 bases between them. In nucleotides, the CDR3 is TGTGCCAGCAGCGTAGGGGAAAACAATCAGCCCCAGCATTTT. Amino acids: CASSVGENNQPQHF.

The genes are TRBV6-1 and TRBJ2-7; D is undetermined. This CDR3 is 14 amino acids long. CDR1 and CDR2 (germline): MNHNS, SASEGT. V dropped 6 bases and J dropped 5 bases, with 17 bases sitting between them. For the CDR3, the DNA is TGTGCCAGCAGCCCGACCCGGACGGTGAACGAGCAGTACTTC. Encoded protein: CASSPTRTVNEQYF.

This chain uses TRBV5-1 with TRBJ2-1, with 12 bases that match TRBD1. CDR3 length equals 17 residues. V lost 0 bases, J lost 6 bases, and 7 bases stayed unmatched. The germline gives CDR1 SGHRS, CDR2 YFSETQ. The CDR3 region is CASSLALGTGGTNEQFF. The CDR3 DNA reads as TGCGCCAGCAGCTTGGCGTTAGGGACAGGGGGCACCAATGAGCAGTTCTTC.

This rearrangement joins TRBV2 to TRBJ1-5, with TRBD1 matching 9 bases. CDR1 is SNHLY and CDR2 is FYNNEI in the germline V gene. The ends lost 3 bases at V and 6 bases at J; junction bases unmatched: 6. This CDR3 contains 15 residues. CDR3 DNA: TGTGCCAGCAGTGAGACAGGGGGATCGCGTCAGCCCCAGCATTTT. Protein sequence: CASSETGGSRQPQHF.

The chain recombines TRBV7-6 with TRBJ2-3; TRBD2 is a possible D gene (7 bases). Trimming took 5 bases from V and 2 from J, leaving 14 bases between them. Germline CDR1 reads SGHVS; CDR2 reads FNYEAQ. This CDR3 is 15 amino acids long. CDR3 in DNA: TGTGCCAGCAGCCTCTGGGCGGGGGCCACAGATACGCAGTATTTT. Translation: CASSLWAGATDTQYF.

The chain links TRBV18 to TRBJ1-6; D is unresolved. V lost 5 bases, J lost 0 bases, and 8 bases lay in between. The germline CDR1 and CDR2 sequences are KGHSH and LQKENI. The CDR3 is 15 residues long. In DNA, the CDR3 is TGTGCCAGCTCAGAGTTTTCCTCCTATAATTCACCCCTCCACTTT. This translates into CASSEFSSYNSPLHF. The entire variable domain, with the rest obtained from reference TRBV18 and TRBJ1-6, is as follows: NAGVMQNPRHLVRRRGQEARLRCSPMKGHSHVYWYRQLPEEGLKFMVYLQKENIIDESGMPKERFSAEFPKEGPSILRIQQVVRGDSAAYFCASSEFSSYNSPLHFGNGTRLTVT.

This clone was seen only a few times. Other DNA sequences in the sample encode the same CDR3. The rearrangement joins TRBV4-2 to TRBJ2-2, with 10 bases matching TRBD2. With V trimmed by 0 bases and J by 2 bases, 6 bases remained unmatched. This CDR3 is built from 18 residues. Per the germline V gene, CDR1 is LGHNA and CDR2 is YNFKEQ. The DNA for the CDR3 is TGTGCCAGCAGCCAAGATGGAGCGGGGGGGCCTAACACCGGGGAGCTGTTTTTT. Translation: CASSQDGAGGPNTGELFF.

The chain employs TRBV6-1 and TRBJ2-5, with D possibly called TRBD1 or TRBD2 (5 bases each). Judging by the DNA end, TRBJ2-7 fits better; the J call may be wrong. Germline lookup yields CDR1 MNHNS and CDR2 SASEGT. The CDR3 is 15 residues long. The CDR3 region is CASTYRDRITYEQYF. The CDR3 coding sequence is TGTGCCAGCACCTACCGGGACCGAATAACCTACGAGCAGTACTTC.

For this clone: One end of the junction fails to match germline, which may point to a read error. Within the sample, other DNA sequences also encode this same CDR3. The CDR3 DNA reads as TGTGCCAGCTCCATAGATCCTAGCACAGATACACAGTATTTT. This sequence encodes CASSIDPSTDTQYF. The rearrangement links TRBV9 to TRBJ2-3; tentative D call: TRBD2 (5 bases). Germline CDR1 reads SGDLS; CDR2 reads YYNGEE. The CDR3 length is 14 residues.

The chain uses TRBV5-6 and TRBJ2-5; 9 bases match TRBD2. V was pared by 5 bases and J by 2 bases, with 4 bases of the junction left unmatched. This CDR3 is built from 14 residues. CDR1 SGHDT and CDR2 YYEEEE come from the germline V gene. The CDR3 region is CASSLAGEQETQYF. Written as DNA, the CDR3 is TGTGCCAGCAGTTTAGCGGGGGAGCAAGAGACCCAGTACTTC.